A selection of T cell receptor beta chains follows, all from one sample in a study of blood T cells in healthy people across ages. TCRdb independently ran MiXCR on the 5' RACE reads; one entry per CDR3 protein. This table has under 2,000,000 distinct CDR3 sequences, 40% to 55% appearing once. Sequenced: blood. These receptors all stem from a woman in her thirties or forties in good health. CDR3s include the opening cysteine and the closing phenylalanine or tryptophan. Each record gives: V gene, J gene, D gene, CDR3 protein. The D gene is left open where the match is weak.

v_call: TRBV4-3; j_call: TRBJ2-3; d_call: NA; cdr3_aa: CASSHFLGGENTDTQYF
v_call: TRBV28; j_call: NA; d_call: NA; cdr3_aa: CASSVQAGFYEQYF
v_call: TRBV20-1; j_call: NA; d_call: NA; cdr3_aa: CSASWRYEQYF
v_call: TRBV25-1; j_call: TRBJ1-6; d_call: NA; cdr3_aa: CVSQSRSSYNSPLHF
v_call: TRBV27; j_call: TRBJ2-3; d_call: NA; cdr3_aa: CASSSNRARIDTQYF
v_call: TRBV7-6; j_call: TRBJ1-2; d_call: TRBD1; cdr3_aa: CASSPRGTGDGYTF
v_call: TRBV12-3/TRBV12-4; j_call: TRBJ1-1; d_call: NA; cdr3_aa: CASSLLRETEAFF
v_call: TRBV28; j_call: TRBJ2-7; d_call: NA; cdr3_aa: CASSSSTEIKSYEQYF
v_call: TRBV6-5; j_call: TRBJ2-3; d_call: NA; cdr3_aa: CASSYSWAGTDTQYF
v_call: TRBV20-1; j_call: TRBJ2-1; d_call: NA; cdr3_aa: CSAGPWTSSYNEQFF
v_call: TRBV7-2; j_call: TRBJ2-5; d_call: TRBD1; cdr3_aa: CASGLEPEDRGREVRYF
v_call: TRBV28; j_call: TRBJ1-5; d_call: NA; cdr3_aa: CASSLCPPRRGRQPQHF
v_call: TRBV6-2/TRBV6-3; j_call: TRBJ2-1; d_call: NA; cdr3_aa: CASRSWGASYNEQFF
v_call: TRBV20-1; j_call: TRBJ2-5; d_call: NA; cdr3_aa: CSASPQQETQYF
v_call: TRBV28; j_call: TRBJ2-5; d_call: NA; cdr3_aa: CASRQGSETQYF
v_call: TRBV7-2; j_call: TRBJ2-1; d_call: TRBD2; cdr3_aa: CASSPGRRSYNEQFF
v_call: TRBV10-2; j_call: TRBJ2-5; d_call: TRBD1; cdr3_aa: CASRDRVGAGQTQYF
v_call: TRBV19; j_call: TRBJ1-2; d_call: NA; cdr3_aa: CASTGRIYGYTF
v_call: TRBV25-1; j_call: TRBJ1-2; d_call: NA; cdr3_aa: CASSEPVRGYTF
v_call: TRBV5-1; j_call: TRBJ1-6; d_call: TRBD1; cdr3_aa: CASSTGTGGSPPLHF